The present T cell receptor (beta chain) was sequenced within a study of control samples from healthy donors and cancer patients. The CDR3 runs to 17 residues. Germline V CDR1 and CDR2: SEHNR, FQNEAQ (reference sequence). The V and J ends lost 4 bases and 3 bases respectively, with 21 bases between them. Repertoires were generated with immunoSEQ multiplex PCR, while TCRdb's copy carries only in-frame clones and drops some. The sample lists tens of thousands of clones, 84% occurring once. The sample holds a few counts of this clone. Other nucleotide sequences from this sample produce the same CDR3. The material sequenced was PBMCs. The source of this sequence is a man aged 55-75 years with head and neck cancer. V and J are TRBV7-9 and TRBJ1-1, with D perhaps matching TRBD1 (6 bases). CDR3 DNA: TGTGCCAGCAGCTCCCGCAGGATCGGGGGGCGGGACACTGAAGCTTTCTTT. Translated: CASSSRRIGGRDTEAFF.